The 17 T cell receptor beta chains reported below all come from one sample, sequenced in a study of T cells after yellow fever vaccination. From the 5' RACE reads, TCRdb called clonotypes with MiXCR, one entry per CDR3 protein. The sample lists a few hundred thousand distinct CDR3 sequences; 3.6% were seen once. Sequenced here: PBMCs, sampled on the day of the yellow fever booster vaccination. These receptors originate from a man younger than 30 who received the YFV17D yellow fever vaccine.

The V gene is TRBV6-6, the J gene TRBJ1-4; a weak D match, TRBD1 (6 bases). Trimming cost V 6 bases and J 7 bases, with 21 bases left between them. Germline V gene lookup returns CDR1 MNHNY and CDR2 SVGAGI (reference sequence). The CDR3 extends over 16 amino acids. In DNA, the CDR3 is TGTGCCAGCAGCGATGGGGGGGCGCTTCGGACTGAAAAACTGTTTTTT. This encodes CASSDGGALRTEKLFF.

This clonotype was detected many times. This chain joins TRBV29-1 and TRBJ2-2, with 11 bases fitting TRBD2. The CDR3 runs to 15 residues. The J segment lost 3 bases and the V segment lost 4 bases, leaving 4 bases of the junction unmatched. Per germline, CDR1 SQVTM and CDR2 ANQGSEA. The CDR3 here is CSVALAGVYTGELFF. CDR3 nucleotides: TGCAGCGTTGCACTAGCGGGGGTTTACACCGGGGAGCTGTTTTTT.

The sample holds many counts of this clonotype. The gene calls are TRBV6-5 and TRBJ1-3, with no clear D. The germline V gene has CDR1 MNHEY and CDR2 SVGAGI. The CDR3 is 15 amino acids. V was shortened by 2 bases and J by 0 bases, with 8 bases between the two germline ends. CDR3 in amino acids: CASSYMGTSGNTIYF. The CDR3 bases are TGTGCCAGCAGTTACATGGGTACCTCTGGAAACACCATATATTTT.

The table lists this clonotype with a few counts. CDR3 sequence reads: CASSYSGAEEKLFF. CDR3 DNA sequence: TGTGCCAGCAGTTACTCGGGGGCGGAAGAAAAACTGTTTTTT. V and J are TRBV6-5 and TRBJ1-4, with a tentative D call TRBD1 (6 bases). V was clipped by 0 bases and J by 8 bases, with 10 bases between them. This CDR3 is 14 amino acids long. Per the germline V gene, CDR1 is MNHEY and CDR2 is SVGAGI.

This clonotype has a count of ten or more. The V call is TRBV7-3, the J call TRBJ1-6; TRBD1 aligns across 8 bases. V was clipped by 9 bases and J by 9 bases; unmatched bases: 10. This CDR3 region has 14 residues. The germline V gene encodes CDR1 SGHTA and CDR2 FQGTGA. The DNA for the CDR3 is TGTGCCAGTGCAGAACAGGGGGTCACTTCACCCCTCCACTTT. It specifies CASAEQGVTSPLHF.

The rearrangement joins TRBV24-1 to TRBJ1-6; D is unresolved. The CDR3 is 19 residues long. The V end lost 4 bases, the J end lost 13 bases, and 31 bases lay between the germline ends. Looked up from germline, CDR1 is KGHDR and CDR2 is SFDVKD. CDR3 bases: TGTGCCACCAGTGACCTAGGGCCAGCCATCGCCTTGGGGTTATGCCCCCTCCACTTT. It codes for CATSDLGPAIALGLCPLHF.

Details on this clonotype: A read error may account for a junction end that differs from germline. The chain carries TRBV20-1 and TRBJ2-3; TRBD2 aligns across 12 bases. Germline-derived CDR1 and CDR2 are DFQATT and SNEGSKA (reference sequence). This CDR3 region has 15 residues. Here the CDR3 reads CGATRLAGVTDTQYF. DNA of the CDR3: TGCGGTGCTACTAGACTAGCGGGGGTCACAGATACGCAGTATTTT.

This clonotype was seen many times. DNA for the CDR3: TGTGCCAGCAGCTTAGTGGGACTAGGGGTGGATGAGCAGTTCTTC. Its translation: CASSLVGLGVDEQFF. The rearrangement joins TRBV7-2 to TRBJ2-1; 8 bases agree with TRBD2. The CDR3 runs to 15 residues. Germline assignment: CDR1 SGHTA and CDR2 FQGNSA. V lost 1 base and J lost 8; bases outside the gene matches: 7.

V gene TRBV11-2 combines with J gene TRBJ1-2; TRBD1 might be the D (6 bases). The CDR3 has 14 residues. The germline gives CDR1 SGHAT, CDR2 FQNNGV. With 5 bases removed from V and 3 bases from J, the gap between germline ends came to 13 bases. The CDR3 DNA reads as TGTGCCAGCAGCCCCGGCAGGGGATACTATGGCTACACCTTC. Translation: CASSPGRGYYGYTF.

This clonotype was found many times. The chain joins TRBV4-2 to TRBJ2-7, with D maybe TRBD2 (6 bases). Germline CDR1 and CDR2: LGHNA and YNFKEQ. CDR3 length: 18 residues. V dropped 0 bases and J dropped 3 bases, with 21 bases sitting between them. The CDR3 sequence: CASSQEGLRRDGNYEQYF. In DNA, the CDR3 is TGTGCCAGCAGCCAAGAAGGGTTGAGGAGGGACGGGAACTACGAGCAGTACTTC.

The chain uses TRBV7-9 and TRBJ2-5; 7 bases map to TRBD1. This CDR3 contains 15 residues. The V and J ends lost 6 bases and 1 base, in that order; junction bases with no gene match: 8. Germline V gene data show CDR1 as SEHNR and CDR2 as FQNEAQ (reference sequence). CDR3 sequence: CASSRHNRGQETQYF. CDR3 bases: TGTGCCAGCAGTCGTCATAACAGGGGCCAAGAGACCCAGTACTTC. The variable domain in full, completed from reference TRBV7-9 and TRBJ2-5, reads DTGVSQNPRHKITKRGQNVTFRCDPISEHNRLYWYRQTLGQGPEFLTYFQNEAQLEKSRLLSDRFSAERPKGSFSTLEIQRTEQGDSAMYLCASSRHNRGQETQYFGPGTRLLVL.

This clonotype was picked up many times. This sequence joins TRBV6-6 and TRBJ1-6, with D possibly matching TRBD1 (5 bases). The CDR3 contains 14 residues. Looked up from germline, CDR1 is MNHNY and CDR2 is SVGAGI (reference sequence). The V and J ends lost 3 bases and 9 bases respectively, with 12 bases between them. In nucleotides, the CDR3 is TGTGCCAGCAGTTATGGGGGAACTGGTTCACCCCTCCACTTT. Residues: CASSYGGTGSPLHF.

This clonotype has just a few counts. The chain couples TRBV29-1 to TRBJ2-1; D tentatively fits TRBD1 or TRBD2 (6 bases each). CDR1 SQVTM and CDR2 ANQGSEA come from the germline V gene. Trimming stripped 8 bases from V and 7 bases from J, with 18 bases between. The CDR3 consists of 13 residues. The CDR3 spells CSSWGAGGNEQFF. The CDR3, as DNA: TGCAGCTCTTGGGGGGCAGGTGGGAATGAGCAGTTCTTC.

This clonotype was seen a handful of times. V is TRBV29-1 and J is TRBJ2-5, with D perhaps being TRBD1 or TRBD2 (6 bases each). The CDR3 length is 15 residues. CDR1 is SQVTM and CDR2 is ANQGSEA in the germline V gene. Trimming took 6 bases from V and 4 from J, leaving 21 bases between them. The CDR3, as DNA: TGCAGCGTGGCTCGGGACACCGAGGGGGGAGAGACCCAGTACTTC. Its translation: CSVARDTEGGETQYF. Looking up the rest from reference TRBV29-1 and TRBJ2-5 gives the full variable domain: SAVISQKPSRDICQRGTSLTIQCQVDSQVTMMFWYRQQPGQSLTLIATANQGSEATYESGFVIDKFPISRPNLTFSTLTVSNMSPEDSSIYLCSVARDTEGGETQYFGPGTRLLVL.

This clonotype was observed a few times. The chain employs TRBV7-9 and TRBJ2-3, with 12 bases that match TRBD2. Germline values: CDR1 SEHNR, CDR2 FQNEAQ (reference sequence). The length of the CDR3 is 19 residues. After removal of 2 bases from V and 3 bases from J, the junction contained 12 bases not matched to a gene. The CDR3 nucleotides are TGTGCCAGCAGCTTAATTGTCACTAGCGGGGGGAGTGGGACAGATACGCAGTATTTT. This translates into CASSLIVTSGGSGTDTQYF.

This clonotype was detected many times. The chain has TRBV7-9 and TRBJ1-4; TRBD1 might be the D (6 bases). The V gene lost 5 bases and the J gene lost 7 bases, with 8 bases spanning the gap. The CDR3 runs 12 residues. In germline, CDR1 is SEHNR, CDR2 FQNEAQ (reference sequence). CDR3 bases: TGTGCCAGCAGCGAACAGGGTGAAAAACTGTTTTTT. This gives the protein CASSEQGEKLFF.

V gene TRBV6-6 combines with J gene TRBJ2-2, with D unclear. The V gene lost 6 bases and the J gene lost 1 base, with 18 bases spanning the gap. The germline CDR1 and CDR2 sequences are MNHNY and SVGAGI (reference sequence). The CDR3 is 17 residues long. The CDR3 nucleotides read TGTGCCAGCAGCCAAGACTGGAGCAACAAGAACACCGGGGAGCTGTTTTTT. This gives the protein CASSQDWSNKNTGELFF.